This T cell receptor beta chain came from a study of blood T cell repertoires in COVID-19. Looking at the study overall: Researchers got acute and convalescent COVID-19 samples from the United States, Italy and Spain. The cDNA or gDNA used as material had been derived from T cells, B-cell-depleted T cells, or PBMCs.

Authors' methods: Amplification of reference gene primers was used by the study to estimate nucleated cell counts. Profiling relied on immunoSEQ multiplex PCR, and the TCRdb table lists in-frame clones only, not all of them. V and J calls and clone size are copied from that table; D and trimming were computed from the DNA. This table has some 72,000 clones, around 80% appearing once. V was cut by 2 bases and J by 2 bases, with 10 bases left in between. The V gene's germline CDR1 is LGHNA and CDR2 YNFKEQ. The CDR3 sequence is 15 residues long. Patients in Seattle were enrolled during active infection, then followed longitudinally.

The rearrangement joins TRBV4-2 to TRBJ2-1; D perhaps matches TRBD2 (5 bases). Sequencing input: peripheral blood. The clonotype originates from a man aged 50-59 years with COVID-19, enrolled during active disease. This CDR3 is CASSQKAATYNEQFF. CDR3 sequence (DNA): TGTGCCAGCAGCCAAAAAGCGGCCACCTACAATGAGCAGTTCTTC.